Listed here is a single TCR beta chain. The data were obtained in a study of T cell repertoires in ileal Crohn's disease. V shed 6 bases and J shed 4 bases, with 11 bases lying between them. The CDR3 contains 13 residues. Germline assignment: CDR1 SGHTA and CDR2 FQGNSA. Data came from immunoSEQ multiplex PCR; TCRdb stores just in-frame clones and leaves some out. The table has fewer than 7,000 clones, approximately 79% seen once. V usage is TRBV7-2 and J usage is TRBJ2-3, with D uncertain. The sequenced sample consisted of ileal tissue. The sequence derives from an adult with Crohn's disease. The CDR3: CASSFPRADTQYF. DNA of the CDR3: TGTGCCAGCAGTTTCCCCCGGGCAGATACGCAGTATTTT.